The 10 T cell receptor beta chains below all came from one sample that was sequenced in a study of beta chain features in type 1 diabetes. Sequenced material consisted of expressed TCRB transcripts (all of the isolated RNA was reverse transcribed). The method was immunoSEQ multiplex PCR; TCRdb's version includes in-frame clones alone and lacks a portion of them. The sample includes 970,000 or so clones, 15% to 20% of them seen just once. Sequencing input: naive CD4+ T cells from blood. These receptor sequences come from a woman between 18 and 30 years old in good health.

This sequence joins TRBV5-1 and TRBJ1-1; D remains ambiguous. Between the trimmed V and J ends, which lost 4 bases and 3 bases, there was a span of 22 bases. The CDR3 consists of 17 residues. Germline V gene data show CDR1 as SGHRS and CDR2 as YFSETQ. The CDR3 sequence is CASSTKPGLEGHTEAFF. Here the CDR3 DNA reads TGCGCCAGCAGCACAAAACCCGGGTTAGAAGGGCACACTGAAGCTTTCTTT.

The V and J genes are TRBV2 and TRBJ1-5; D ambiguous. Trimming took 6 bases from V and 2 from J, leaving 20 bases between them. The CDR3 totals 17 residues. Germline loops: CDR1 SNHLY, CDR2 FYNNEI. CDR3 region: CASRARNSDGGNQPQHF. Written as DNA, the CDR3 is TGTGCCAGCAGGGCTCGCAATTCGGATGGTGGCAATCAGCCCCAGCATTTT.

With regard to this clone: The sample contains more than one DNA sequence encoding this CDR3. The gene calls are TRBV7-2 and TRBJ2-7, with 8 bases matching TRBD2. The length of the CDR3 is 15 residues. The V gene's germline CDR1 is SGHTA and CDR2 FQGNSA. V was clipped by 4 bases and J by 2 bases; unmatched bases: 7. The CDR3 sequence: CASSSGGQGPYEQYF. In nucleotides, the CDR3 is TGTGCCAGCAGCTCGGGGGGGCAGGGTCCCTACGAGCAGTACTTC.

This rearrangement joins TRBV19 to TRBJ1-4, with D hard to call. V was pared by 3 bases and J by 1 base, with 9 bases between. Germline V CDR1 and CDR2: LNHDA, SQIVND (reference sequence). This CDR3 has 15 residues. This CDR3 is CASSMEGGTNEKLFF. In DNA form, the CDR3 reads TGTGCCAGTAGTATGGAGGGCGGAACTAATGAAAAACTGTTTTTT.

A few counts support this clone. V usage is TRBV28 and J usage is TRBJ1-3; D gene uncertain. The V end was cut by 3 bases, the J end by 4 bases, with 7 bases between. This CDR3 is 13 amino acids long. The V gene's germline CDR1 is MDHEN and CDR2 SYDVKM. The CDR3 DNA reads TGTGCCAGCAGTTTGGCAGCGGGAAACACCATATATTTT. Translated: CASSLAAGNTIYF.

The table lists this clone with a few counts. The chain employs TRBV28 and TRBJ2-7; 8 nucleotides line up with TRBD2. The CDR3 extends over 13 amino acids. V lost 6 bases and J lost 2; bases outside the gene matches: 3. The germline V gene encodes CDR1 MDHEN and CDR2 SYDVKM. CDR3 bases: TGTGCCAGCAGGGGTAGCGGGACCTACGAGCAGTACTTC. This translates into CASRGSGTYEQYF.

This clone was observed a handful of times. The V gene is TRBV29-1, the J gene TRBJ1-2; D is possibly TRBD1 (5 bases). CDR3 length: 12 residues. Germline CDR1 and CDR2: SQVTM and ANQGSEA. The ends were cut back, 4 bases at V and 5 bases at J, with 11 bases in the middle. CDR3 sequence (DNA): TGCAGCGTTGCGGGGGAGAGGTATGGCTACACCTTC. It translates to CSVAGERYGYTF.

The table lists this clone with a few counts. The genes are TRBV9 and TRBJ2-1; tentative D call: TRBD2 (6 bases). The CDR3 runs to 16 residues. CDR1 SGDLS and CDR2 YYNGEE come from the germline V gene. V lost 0 bases to trimming and J lost 7 bases, with 17 bases between them. CDR3 residues: CASSVVSLALRNEQFF. In DNA, the CDR3 is TGTGCCAGCAGCGTAGTATCGCTAGCGTTAAGGAATGAGCAGTTCTTC.

CDR3: CSVGGGRRLRDGYTF. CDR3 nucleotide sequence: TGCAGCGTGGGCGGGGGACGACGATTACGCGATGGCTACACCTTC. The J gene is TRBJ1-2, the V gene TRBV29-1; maybe TRBD1 (5 bases). The V gene lost 6 bases and the J gene lost 6 bases, with 23 bases spanning the gap. The CDR3 loop spans 15 amino acids. Germline CDR1 reads SQVTM; CDR2 reads ANQGSEA.

This clone was counted between two and nine times. V and J are TRBV5-6 and TRBJ2-7, with D perhaps TRBD1 or TRBD2 (5 bases each). Trimming pared 3 bases from V and 1 base from J, leaving 11 bases between. Germline values: CDR1 SGHDT, CDR2 YYEEEE. This CDR3 has 14 residues. CDR3 sequence (DNA): TGTGCCAGCAGCTACGGGACCCTGTCCTACGAGCAGTACTTC. Protein: CASSYGTLSYEQYF.